Listed below are T cell receptor beta chains from one sample, sequenced in a study of beta chain features in type 1 diabetes. Sequenced by immunoSEQ multiplex PCR; TCRdb stores in-frame clones only, minus some. The table has some 190,000 clones, about 7.9% seen once. Sequences were obtained from central memory CD4+ T cells from blood. These receptors were taken from a man aged 18 to 30 with type 1 diabetes. Each CDR3 is given with its conserved first and last residue. D genes are given only for firm matches. Clone size is stated in some rows and not others, as once, few, many or a class when expanded.

J gene	V gene	CDR3 length	clone size	D gene	CDR3 DNA	CDR3 protein
TRBJ2-3	TRBV15	16	few	.	TGTGCCACCAGCAGAGATTTGATGCCCTACACAGATACGCAGTATTTT	CATSRDLMPYTDTQYF
TRBJ2-1	TRBV11-2	14	.	.	TGTGCCAGCAGCCAACTAGCCCAATACAATGAGCAGTTCTTC	CASSQLAQYNEQFF
TRBJ2-1	TRBV12-5	13	.	TRBD1	TGTGCTAGTGGGACAGGGTTCTACAATGAGCAGTTCTTC	CASGTGFYNEQFF
TRBJ2-7	TRBV11-2	12	.	.	TGTGCCAGCAGCCACGACACCTACGAGCAGTACTTC	CASSHDTYEQYF
TRBJ1-5	TRBV6-5	13	few	.	TGTGCCAGCAGCAACCAGGGCAATCAGCCCCAGCATTTT	CASSNQGNQPQHF
TRBJ2-7	TRBV23-1	22	few	TRBD2	TGCGCCAGCAGTCAAAGGCCCTGGGAGGGCCAAGTTTCCCCTACTCCTACCTACGAGCAGTACTTC	CASSQRPWEGQVSPTPTYEQYF
TRBJ1-1	TRBV5-1	14	.	.	TGCGCCAGCAGCTTGGAAGGAGACAACACTGAAGCTTTCTTT	CASSLEGDNTEAFF
TRBJ2-3	TRBV18	15	few	.	TGTGCCAGCTGGACGGGACTCTCAAACGTAGATACGCAGTATTTT	CASWTGLSNVDTQYF
TRBJ2-3	TRBV9	14	few	.	TGTGCCAGCAGCGCGGCGGACAGTAGGGATACGCAGTATTTT	CASSAADSRDTQYF
TRBJ2-7	TRBV27	13	many	TRBD1	TGTGCCAGCGGACAGGGGCGACACTACGAGCAGTACTTC	CASGQGRHYEQYF
TRBJ1-4	TRBV18	15	few	TRBD1	TGTGCCAGCTCACCGCCGGGACAGTATAATGAAAAACTGTTTTTT	CASSPPGQYNEKLFF
TRBJ2-3	TRBV29-1	18	.	TRBD2	TGCAGCGTTGAAGCGGGGCTAGCGGGAGGGCAAGGCCCAGATACGCAGTATTTT	CSVEAGLAGGQGPDTQYF
TRBJ1-1	TRBV27	14	.	TRBD1	TGTGCCAGCAGCCAGGGACAGACTAACACTGAAGCTTTCTTT	CASSQGQTNTEAFF
TRBJ2-5	TRBV19	13	.	.	TGTGCCAGTAGTAGGCGGCCCCAAGAGACCCAGTACTTC	CASSRRPQETQYF
TRBJ2-7	TRBV5-1	14	.	TRBD1	TGCGCCAGCAGCTCAGGACAGGGATTCTACGAGCAGTACTTC	CASSSGQGFYEQYF
TRBJ2-7	TRBV11-2	15	few	TRBD1	TGTGCCAGCAGCTGGGGACAGCCCTCCTCCTACGAGCAGTACTTC	CASSWGQPSSYEQYF
TRBJ1-4	TRBV15	14	few	.	TGTGCCACCAGCAGTTGGTCCCTAAATGAAAAACTGTTTTTT	CATSSWSLNEKLFF
TRBJ2-7	TRBV28	15	few	TRBD2	TGTGCCAGCAGTTCGGAACTAGCGGTGGTCTACGAGCAGTACTTC	CASSSELAVVYEQYF
TRBJ1-6	TRBV21-1	16	few	.	TGTGCCAGCAGCGCACCGATCAGGGTGATGGGATCACCCCTCCACTTT	CASSAPIRVMGSPLHF
TRBJ2-3	TRBV11-2	16	few	TRBD2	TGTGCCAGCAGCTTAACTGGCGGGAGAGAGTGGGATACGCAGTATTTT	CASSLTGGREWDTQYF
TRBJ2-3	TRBV29-1	13	.	.	TGCAGCGGGGGCCAGCTGCACACAGATACGCAGTATTTT	CSGGQLHTDTQYF
TRBJ1-1	TRBV7-2	12	.	.	TGTGCCAGCACCCTTCTGGAGGGACAAGCTTTCTTT	CASTLLEGQAFF
TRBJ2-7	TRBV28	15	few	TRBD2	TGTGCCAGCAGTCTAACCGGGACTAGCAGGTACGAGCAGTACTTC	CASSLTGTSRYEQYF
TRBJ2-3	TRBV7-2	15	.	.	TGTGCCAGCAGCGAAGGAACAGCTAGCACAGATACGCAGTATTTT	CASSEGTASTDTQYF
TRBJ1-1	TRBV30	13	many	.	TGTGCCTGCAGAACAGGGAGTCGGACTGAAGCTTTCTTT	CACRTGSRTEAFF
TRBJ1-5	TRBV2	13	many	.	TGTGCCAGTAAAGGACAGAGCAATCAGCCCCAGCATTTT	CASKGQSNQPQHF
TRBJ2-1	TRBV29-1	12	.	.	TGCAGCGCTTGGACTACTCCCAATGAGCAGTTCTTC	CSAWTTPNEQFF
TRBJ2-6	TRBV29-1	15	.	.	TGCAGCGTTGCACAGCTCCGGTCTGGGGCCAACGTCCTGACTTTC	CSVAQLRSGANVLTF
TRBJ2-3	TRBV25-1	15	.	.	TGTGCCAGCAGTGAATCAAGGGGCGAGGCAGATACGCAGTATTTT	CASSESRGEADTQYF
TRBJ1-1	TRBV6-4	12	.	TRBD1	TGTGCCAGCAGTGACCGACAGGGAGAAGCTTTCTTT	CASSDRQGEAFF
TRBJ1-1	TRBV11-2	14	.	.	TGTGCCAGCAGCTTTCAACAGGGCAACACTGAAGCTTTCTTT	CASSFQQGNTEAFF
TRBJ1-1	TRBV10-1	12	few	TRBD1	TGCGCCAGCAGTGGACAGGGGACTGAAGCTTTCTTT	CASSGQGTEAFF
TRBJ2-7	TRBV5-1	17	few	.	TGCGCCAGCAGTTCGGGCGTGAATCTCAGGGTAAGGACCGAGCAGTACTTC	CASSSGVNLRVRTEQYF
TRBJ1-2	TRBV30	15	few	.	TGTGCCTGGAGTTTTTTGCCGACAGGACCTAATGGCTACACCTTC	CAWSFLPTGPNGYTF
TRBJ1-1	TRBV19	16	.	.	TGTGCCAGTAGTACCATACTACCCCCAAAGGAGACTGAAGCTTTCTTT	CASSTILPPKETEAFF
TRBJ1-1	TRBV11-3	14	few	TRBD1	TGTGCCAGCAGCTTAGGACAGGGGAACACTGAAGCTTTCTTT	CASSLGQGNTEAFF
TRBJ1-1	TRBV11-2	14	.	TRBD1	TGTGCCAGCAGTCAACAGACAGGGTATACTGAAGCTTTCTTT	CASSQQTGYTEAFF
TRBJ2-1	TRBV5-4	16	few	TRBD2	TGTGCCACCAGCCCTGGGGGGAGCGGGAGCATGGATGAGCAGTTCTTC	CATSPGGSGSMDEQFF
TRBJ1-3	TRBV5-1	12	.	.	TGCGCCAGCAGCTTGCATTCCGGACTCTTATATTTT	CASSLHSGLLYF
TRBJ2-3	TRBV18	15	many	TRBD1	TGTGCCAGCTCACCACAACGGGACAGTGCGGATACGCAGTATTTT	CASSPQRDSADTQYF
TRBJ2-1	TRBV15	19	few	.	TGTGCCACCAGCAAAGGGGGGAGCGGGATGGGGAGTAGGTACAATGAGCAGTTCTTC	CATSKGGSGMGSRYNEQFF
TRBJ2-7	TRBV4-3	15	.	TRBD1	TGCGCCAGCAGCCAAGGTGGGGACAGGGTCAACGAGCAGTACTTC	CASSQGGDRVNEQYF
TRBJ2-7	TRBV14	12	many	.	TGTGCCAGCAGCCATACTAGGTCCGAGCAGTACTTC	CASSHTRSEQYF
TRBJ2-1	TRBV5-1	18	.	TRBD2	TGCGCCAGCAGCCCACTCGGCCGGGGCGGGAGCGCTCGCAATGAGCAGTTCTTC	CASSPLGRGGSARNEQFF
TRBJ2-3	TRBV5-8	15	.	.	TGTGCCAGCAGCTTGTTTGCGGGGTACGCAGATACGCAGTATTTT	CASSLFAGYADTQYF
TRBJ1-5	TRBV15	13	few	.	TGTGCCACCAGCAGAGACAGGGATCAGCCCCAGCATTTT	CATSRDRDQPQHF
TRBJ2-1	TRBV5-1	16	.	.	TGCGCCAGCAGCGCCCCAGACTCGCCTAGGGGTAATGAGCAGTTCTTC	CASSAPDSPRGNEQFF
TRBJ2-2	TRBV28	12	.	.	TGTGCCAGCAGGCCAGACAGCGGGGAGCTGTTTTTT	CASRPDSGELFF
TRBJ1-2	TRBV6-5	14	.	TRBD1	TGTGCCAGCAGTTACCGGACAGGGGGATATGGCTACACCTTC	CASSYRTGGYGYTF
TRBJ2-1	TRBV29-1	16	few	.	TGCAGCGTTGTCCGAGGCCTTTCAAGCTCCTACAATGAGCAGTTCTTC	CSVVRGLSSSYNEQFF
TRBJ2-1	TRBV5-6	14	.	.	TGTGCCAGCAGCTGGGGGGACAGAGTAAATGAGCAGTTCTTC	CASSWGDRVNEQFF
TRBJ1-4	TRBV7-8	15	.	.	TGTGCCAGCAGCTTACCGCGCGGGGTCGGGGAAAAACTGTTTTTT	CASSLPRGVGEKLFF
TRBJ1-2	TRBV30	13	few	.	TGTGCCTGGAGTTTCACAGGGACCGGAGGCTACACCTTC	CAWSFTGTGGYTF